Here is one TCR beta chain with its context. Its specificity is not known. The source of the sample is a study of T cell repertoires in cytomegalovirus infection. Across the study: Both recently identified HLA-C-restricted and well-studied HLA-B-restricted CMV epitopes were used in the study. Study-level points and caveats: Summed public TCR beta family frequency identified CMV carriers bearing the relevant HLA.

From germline, CDR1 is KGHDR and CDR2 SFDVKD. CDR3 length equals 17 residues. V dropped 7 bases and J dropped 5; count of bases not matched to a gene: 13. TCRdb re-called the reads through MiXCR, storing one row per CDR3 protein. The profile covers approximately 220,000 distinct CDR3 sequences, with approximately 38% appearing a single time and over 45% taken by the ten largest. The sequence was collected from a human donor in good health (CMV status not recorded). Some clones in this sample may be carry-over from other donors' samples. The sample in question was CD8+ T cells from cultured PBMCs, obtained from culture after CMV antigen stimulation. The gene calls are TRBV24-1 and TRBJ2-2, with 9 positions matching TRBD1. CDR3 region: CATSPVPGQGGTGELFF. The CDR3 DNA is TGTGCCACCAGCCCTGTGCCGGGACAGGGTGGAACCGGGGAGCTGTTTTTT.